This TCR beta chain came from a study of T cells in Graves' hyperthyroidism and ophthalmopathy. The TCR beta CDR3 regions underwent amplification using RNA transcripts as the source. A set of HTBI primers served as the primers for a first-round RT-PCR of the TCR CDR3. TCRdb reanalysed the multiplex PCR reads using MiXCR and keeps one entry per CDR3 protein. The top ten hold 3.8% of the sample, which has approximately 600,000 distinct CDR3 sequences, around 15% seen once. Trimming pared 5 bases from V and 5 bases from J, leaving 19 bases between. The CDR3 has 15 residues. The germline CDR1 and CDR2 sequences are SGHRS and YFSETQ.

The specimen was blood. This receptor was obtained from a woman in her twenties or thirties with Graves' hyperthyroidism. The chain links TRBV5-1 to TRBJ2-5; either TRBD1 or TRBD2 may supply D (5 bases each). The CDR3 here is CASRRSGTEIETQYF. The CDR3 DNA reads TGCGCCAGCAGGCGTTCCGGGACGGAGATTGAGACCCAGTACTTC.